This TCR beta chain derives from a study of CD8+CD57+ T cells in acquired aplastic anemia. Study-level background: Sorting CD4+ and CD8+ cells gave DNA averaging roughly 3.2 ug.

As to this clonotype: Its specificity is unknown.

The study, taken as a whole, reports: A set of around 30 CD8+ CDR3 sequences was shared between patients and controls, and these sequences appeared highly expressed in patients. The CD8+ Simpson's diversity of patients and controls was not significantly different.

Sequenced patients had shown CD8+CD57+ cell expansion by flow cytometry. Among the patients, none had received any therapy at the time of blood sampling. Deletions cut 2 bases from V and 8 bases from J, with 12 bases between. The CDR3 extends over 12 amino acids. Germline V gene data show CDR1 as DFQATT and CDR2 as SNEGSKA (reference sequence). Using genomic DNA as the template, TCR beta VDJ and CDR3 profiling was carried out. TCRdb ran MiXCR on the reads and lists one entry per CDR3 protein. The sample consists of some 170,000 distinct CDR3 sequences, about 60% of them appearing once. Sample: sorted CD4+, CD8+, or CD8+CD57+ T cells (not recorded which) from PBMCs. V gene TRBV20-1 combines with J gene TRBJ1-2; D call uncertain. The TCR originated in a human donor with aplastic anemia. This chain's CDR3 is CSARPGLKGYTF. CDR3 nucleotide sequence: TGCAGTGCTAGACCTGGGTTGAAGGGCTACACCTTC.